A single sample is the source of the 2 T cell receptor beta chains below, sequenced in a study of early T cells in non-severe SARS-CoV-2 infection. Using its own MiXCR run on the 5' RACE reads, TCRdb lists one record per CDR3 protein. The sample includes tens of thousands of distinct CDR3 sequences, about an eighth of them seen just once. Sequencing was performed on whole blood, taken at baseline. The receptors come from an adult who was a healthcare worker with PCR-confirmed SARS-CoV-2 infection or an uninfected control (not recorded which).

Only a few counts were recorded for this clonotype. This chain connects TRBV6-2 or TRBV6-3 to TRBJ1-4, with TRBD1 matching 9 bases. The ends lost 6 bases at V and 0 bases at J; junction bases unmatched: 5. CDR1 and CDR2 (germline): MNHEY, SVGEGT. This CDR3 is built from 16 residues. CDR3 DNA: TGTGCCAGCAGCAGGACAGGGGCTACAACTAATGAAAAACTGTTTTTT. Translation gives CASSRTGATTNEKLFF.

This chain links TRBV5-1 with TRBJ2-7, with D hard to call. This CDR3 is built from 13 residues. CDR1 and CDR2 from the germline V gene are SGHRS and YFSETQ. The V and J ends lost 3 bases and 4 bases respectively, with 11 bases between them. The CDR3 DNA is TGCGCCAGCAGCTCTAGGGCAGCGTACGAGCAGTACTTC. Protein: CASSSRAAYEQYF.